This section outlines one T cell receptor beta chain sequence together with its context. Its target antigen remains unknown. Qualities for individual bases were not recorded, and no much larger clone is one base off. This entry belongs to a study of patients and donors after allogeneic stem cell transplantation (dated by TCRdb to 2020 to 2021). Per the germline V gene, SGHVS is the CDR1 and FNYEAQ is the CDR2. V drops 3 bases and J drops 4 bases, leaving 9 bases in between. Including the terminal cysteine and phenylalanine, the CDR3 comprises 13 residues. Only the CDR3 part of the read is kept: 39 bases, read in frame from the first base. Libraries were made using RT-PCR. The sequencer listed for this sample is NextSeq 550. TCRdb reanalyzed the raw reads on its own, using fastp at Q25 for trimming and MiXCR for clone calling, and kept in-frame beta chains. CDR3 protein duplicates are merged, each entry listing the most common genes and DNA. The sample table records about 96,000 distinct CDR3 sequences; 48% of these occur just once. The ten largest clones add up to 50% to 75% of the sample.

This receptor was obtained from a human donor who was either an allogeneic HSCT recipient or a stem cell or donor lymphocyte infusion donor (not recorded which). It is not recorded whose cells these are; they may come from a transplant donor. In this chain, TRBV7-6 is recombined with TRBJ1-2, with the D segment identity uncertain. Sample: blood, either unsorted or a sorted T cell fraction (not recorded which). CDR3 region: CASSFGPSYGYTF. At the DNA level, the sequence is TGTGCCAGCAGCTTCGGGCCCTCCTATGGCTACACCTTC.